This T cell receptor (beta chain) comes out of a study of early T cells in non-severe SARS-CoV-2 infection. As for the study in general: Sequenced bulk RNA came from whole blood that was unsorted, and chains were unpaired. The study, taken as a whole, reports: Using VDJdb, the matching emphasized anti-spike CD8 responses while missing private and CD4 specificities.

Attached unique molecular identifiers marked individual cDNA molecules. One entry per CDR3 protein, called by TCRdb with MiXCR from the 5' RACE reads. The data show roughly 93,000 distinct CDR3 sequences, about 15% seen once. For this clonotype: Its antigen is unknown. A junction end diverges from the germline sequence, so it may reflect a read error.

Germline CDR1 reads SGHKS; CDR2 reads YYEKEE (reference sequence). This CDR3 has 13 amino acids. The genes are TRBV5-5 and TRBJ1-3; D is perhaps TRBD1 (5 bases). The source is an adult who was a healthcare worker with PCR-confirmed SARS-CoV-2 infection or an uninfected control (not recorded which). Sequences were obtained from whole blood. CDR3 nucleotide sequence: TGTGTCAGCGCCAGGGTCTCTGGAAACACCATATATTTT. This encodes CVSARVSGNTIYF.